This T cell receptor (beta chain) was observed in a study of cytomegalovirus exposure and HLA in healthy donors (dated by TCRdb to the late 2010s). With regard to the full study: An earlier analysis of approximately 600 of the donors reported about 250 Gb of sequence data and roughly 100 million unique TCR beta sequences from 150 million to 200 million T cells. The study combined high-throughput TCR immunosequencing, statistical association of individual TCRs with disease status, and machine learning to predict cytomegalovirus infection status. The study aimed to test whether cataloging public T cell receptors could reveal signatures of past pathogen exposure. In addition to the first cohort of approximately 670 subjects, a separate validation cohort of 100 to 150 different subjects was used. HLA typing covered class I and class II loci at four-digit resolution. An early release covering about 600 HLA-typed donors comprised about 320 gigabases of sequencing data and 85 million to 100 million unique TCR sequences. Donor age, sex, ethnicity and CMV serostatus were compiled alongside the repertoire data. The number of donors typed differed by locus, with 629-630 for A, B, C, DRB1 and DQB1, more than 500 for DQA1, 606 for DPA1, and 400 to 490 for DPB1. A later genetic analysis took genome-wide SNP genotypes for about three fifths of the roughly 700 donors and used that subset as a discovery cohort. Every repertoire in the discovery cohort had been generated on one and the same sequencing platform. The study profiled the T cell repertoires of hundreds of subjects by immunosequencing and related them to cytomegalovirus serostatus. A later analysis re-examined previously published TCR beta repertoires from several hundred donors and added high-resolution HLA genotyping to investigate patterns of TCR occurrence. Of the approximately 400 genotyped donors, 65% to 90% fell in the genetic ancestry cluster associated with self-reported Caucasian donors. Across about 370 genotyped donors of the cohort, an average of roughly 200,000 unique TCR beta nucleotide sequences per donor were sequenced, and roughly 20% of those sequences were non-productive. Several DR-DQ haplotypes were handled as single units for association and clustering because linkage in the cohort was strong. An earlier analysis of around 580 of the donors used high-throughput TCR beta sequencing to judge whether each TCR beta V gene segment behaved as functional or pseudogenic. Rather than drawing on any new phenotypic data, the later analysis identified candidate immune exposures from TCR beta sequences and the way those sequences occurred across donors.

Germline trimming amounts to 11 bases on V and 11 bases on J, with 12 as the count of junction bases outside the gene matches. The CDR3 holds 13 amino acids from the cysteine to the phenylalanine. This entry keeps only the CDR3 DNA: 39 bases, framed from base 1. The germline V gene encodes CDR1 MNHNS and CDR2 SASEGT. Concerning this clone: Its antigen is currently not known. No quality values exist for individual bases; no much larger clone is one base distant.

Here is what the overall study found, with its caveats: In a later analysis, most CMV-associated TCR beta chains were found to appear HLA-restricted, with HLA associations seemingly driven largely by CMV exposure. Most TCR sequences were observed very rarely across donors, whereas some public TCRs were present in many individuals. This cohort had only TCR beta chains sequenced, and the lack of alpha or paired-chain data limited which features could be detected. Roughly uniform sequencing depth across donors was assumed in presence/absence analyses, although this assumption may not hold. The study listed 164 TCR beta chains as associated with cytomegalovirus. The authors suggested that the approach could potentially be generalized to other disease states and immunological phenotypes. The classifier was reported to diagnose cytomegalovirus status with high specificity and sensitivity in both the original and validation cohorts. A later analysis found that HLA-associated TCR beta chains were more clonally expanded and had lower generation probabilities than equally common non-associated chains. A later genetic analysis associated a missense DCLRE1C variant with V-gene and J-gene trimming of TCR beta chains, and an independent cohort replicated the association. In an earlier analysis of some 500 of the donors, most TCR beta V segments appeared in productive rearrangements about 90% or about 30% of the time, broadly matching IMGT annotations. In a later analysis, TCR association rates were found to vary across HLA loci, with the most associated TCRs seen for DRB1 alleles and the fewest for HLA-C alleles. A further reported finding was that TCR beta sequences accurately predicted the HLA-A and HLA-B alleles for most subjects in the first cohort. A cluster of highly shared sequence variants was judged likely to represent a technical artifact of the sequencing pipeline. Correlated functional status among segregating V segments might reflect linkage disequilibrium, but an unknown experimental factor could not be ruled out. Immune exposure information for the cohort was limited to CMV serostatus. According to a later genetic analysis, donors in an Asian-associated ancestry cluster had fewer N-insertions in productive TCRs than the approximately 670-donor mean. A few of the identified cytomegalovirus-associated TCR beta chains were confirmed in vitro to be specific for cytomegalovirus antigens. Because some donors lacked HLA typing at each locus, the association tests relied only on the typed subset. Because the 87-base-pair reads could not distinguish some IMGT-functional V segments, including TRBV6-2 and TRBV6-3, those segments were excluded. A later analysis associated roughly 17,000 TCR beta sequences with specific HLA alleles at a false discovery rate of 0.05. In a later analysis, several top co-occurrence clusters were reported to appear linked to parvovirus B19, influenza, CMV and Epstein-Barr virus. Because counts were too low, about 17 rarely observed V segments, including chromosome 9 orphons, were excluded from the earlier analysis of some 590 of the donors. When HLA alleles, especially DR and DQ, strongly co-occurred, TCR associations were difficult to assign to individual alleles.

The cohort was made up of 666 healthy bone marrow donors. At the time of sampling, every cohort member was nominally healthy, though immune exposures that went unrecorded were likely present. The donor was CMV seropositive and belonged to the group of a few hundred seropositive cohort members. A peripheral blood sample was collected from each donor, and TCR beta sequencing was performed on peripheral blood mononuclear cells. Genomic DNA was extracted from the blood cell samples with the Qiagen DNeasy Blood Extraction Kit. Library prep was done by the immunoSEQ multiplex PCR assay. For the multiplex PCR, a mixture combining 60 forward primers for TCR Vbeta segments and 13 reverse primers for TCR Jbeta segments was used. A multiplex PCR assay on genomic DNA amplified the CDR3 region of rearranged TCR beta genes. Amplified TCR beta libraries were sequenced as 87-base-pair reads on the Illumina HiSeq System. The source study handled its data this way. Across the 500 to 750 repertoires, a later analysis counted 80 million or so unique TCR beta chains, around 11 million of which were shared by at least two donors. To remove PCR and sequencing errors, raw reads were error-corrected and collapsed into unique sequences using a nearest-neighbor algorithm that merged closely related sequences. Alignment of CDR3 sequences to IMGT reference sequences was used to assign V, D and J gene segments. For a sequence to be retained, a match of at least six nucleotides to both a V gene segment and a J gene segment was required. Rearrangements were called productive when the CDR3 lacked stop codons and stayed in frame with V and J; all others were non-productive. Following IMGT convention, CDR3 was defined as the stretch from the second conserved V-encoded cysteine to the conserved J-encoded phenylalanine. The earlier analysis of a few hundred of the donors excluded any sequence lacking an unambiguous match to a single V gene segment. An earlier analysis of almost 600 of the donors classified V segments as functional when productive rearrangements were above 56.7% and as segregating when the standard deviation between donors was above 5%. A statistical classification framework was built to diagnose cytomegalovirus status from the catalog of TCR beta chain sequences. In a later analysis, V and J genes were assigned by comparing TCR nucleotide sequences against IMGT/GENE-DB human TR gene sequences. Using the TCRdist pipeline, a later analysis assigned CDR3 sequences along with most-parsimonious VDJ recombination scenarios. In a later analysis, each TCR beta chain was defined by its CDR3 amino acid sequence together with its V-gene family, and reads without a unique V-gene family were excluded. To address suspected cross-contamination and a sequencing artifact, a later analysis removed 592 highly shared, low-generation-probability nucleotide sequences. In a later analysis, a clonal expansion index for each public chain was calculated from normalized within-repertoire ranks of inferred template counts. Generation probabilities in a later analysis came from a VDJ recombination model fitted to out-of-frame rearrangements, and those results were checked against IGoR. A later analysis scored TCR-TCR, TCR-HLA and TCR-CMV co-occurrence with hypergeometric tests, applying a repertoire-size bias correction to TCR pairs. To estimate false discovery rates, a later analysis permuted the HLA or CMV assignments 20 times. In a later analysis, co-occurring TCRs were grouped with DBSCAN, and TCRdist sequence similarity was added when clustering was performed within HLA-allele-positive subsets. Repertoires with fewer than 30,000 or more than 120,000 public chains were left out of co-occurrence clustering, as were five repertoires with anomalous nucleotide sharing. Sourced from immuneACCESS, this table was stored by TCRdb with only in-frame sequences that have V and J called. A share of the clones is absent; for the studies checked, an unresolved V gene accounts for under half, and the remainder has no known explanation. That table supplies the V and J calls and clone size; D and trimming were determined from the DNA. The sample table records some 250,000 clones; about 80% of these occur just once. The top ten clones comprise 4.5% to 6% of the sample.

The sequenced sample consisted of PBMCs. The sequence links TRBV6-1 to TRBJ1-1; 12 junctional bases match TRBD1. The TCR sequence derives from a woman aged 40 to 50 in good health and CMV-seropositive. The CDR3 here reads CAGRDRGQMVAFF. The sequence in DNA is TGTGCCGGCCGGGACAGGGGGCAGATGGTGGCTTTCTTT.